Following are 27 T cell receptor beta chains from one sample sequenced in a study of cytomegalovirus exposure and HLA in healthy donors. This PCR relied on a set of 60 Vbeta primers and 13 Jbeta primers. TCRdb's table, derived via immunoSEQ multiplex PCR, lists solely in-frame clones and lacks some. The table includes 120,000 to 150,000 clones, roughly 80% detected once. Input material: PBMCs. All receptors derive from a woman aged 25 to 39 in good health and CMV-seronegative.

V and J are TRBV11-2 and TRBJ2-3, with 14 bases lining up with TRBD2. The CDR3 is 18 residues long. After removal of 4 bases from V and 0 bases from J, the junction contained 6 bases not matched to a gene. Per germline, CDR1 SGHAT and CDR2 FQNNGV. As DNA, the CDR3 is TGTGCCAGCAGCTGGGGACTAGCGGGGGCCACTAGCACAGATACGCAGTATTTT. Amino acids: CASSWGLAGATSTDTQYF.

The rearrangement uses TRBV6-4 and TRBJ2-3, with TRBD2 matching 10 bases. V was pared by 0 bases and J by 4 bases, with 7 bases of the junction left unmatched. The CDR3 runs 17 residues. CDR1 is MRHNA, CDR2 SNTAGT, per germline. The CDR3 here is CASSDSGQAGGPDTQYF. The CDR3 DNA reads as TGTGCCAGCAGTGACTCGGGGCAAGCGGGAGGGCCAGATACGCAGTATTTT.

This clone was counted a few times. CDR3 sequence: CASSPFVATNEKLFF. CDR3 DNA: TGTGCCAGCAGCCCCTTCGTTGCAACTAATGAAAAACTGTTTTTT. The chain joins TRBV2 to TRBJ1-4; D is ambiguous. The CDR3 sequence is 15 residues long. Germline loops: CDR1 SNHLY, CDR2 FYNNEI. Trimming removed 6 bases from V and 0 bases from J, with 11 bases in between.

The chain employs TRBV18 and TRBJ2-2, with a weak D call TRBD1 (5 bases). The V and J ends lost 0 bases and 7 bases respectively, with 12 bases between them. Per the germline V gene, CDR1 is KGHSH and CDR2 is LQKENI. The CDR3 is 15 amino acids. CDR3 region: CASSPPNTGHGELFF. The CDR3 region has the DNA TGTGCCAGCTCACCACCAAATACAGGCCACGGGGAGCTGTTTTTT.

The rearrangement uses TRBV18 and TRBJ2-5, with unresolved D. Trimming took off 3 bases at V and 5 bases at J, with 4 bases between the two ends. The CDR3 runs 11 residues. CDR1 KGHSH and CDR2 LQKENI come from the germline V gene. In nucleotides, the CDR3 is TGTGCCAGCTCACCGAGGGAGACCCAGTACTTC. Protein: CASSPRETQYF.

The chain couples TRBV15 to TRBJ2-7; TRBD2 matches 8 bases. The CDR3 covers 12 residues. V gave up 9 bases and J gave up 10 bases; unmatched junction bases: 11. Germline loops: CDR1 LNHNV, CDR2 YYDKDF (reference sequence). Here the CDR3 DNA reads TGTGCCACGGGCGGGACGGGGGGGCCCCAGTACTTC. It codes for CATGGTGGPQYF.

The chain links TRBV29-1 to TRBJ1-1; D remains ambiguous. Trimming took 4 bases from V and 0 from J, leaving 9 bases between them. The CDR3 consists of 13 residues. Germline values: CDR1 SQVTM, CDR2 ANQGSEA. In DNA form, the CDR3 reads TGCAGCGTTGGAGGCGAGGTGAACACTGAAGCTTTCTTT. Protein: CSVGGEVNTEAFF.

The chain couples TRBV7-9 to TRBJ2-7; TRBD2 might be the D (6 bases). Germline CDR1 SEHNR, CDR2 FQNEAQ (reference sequence). Between the trimmed V and J ends, which lost 5 bases and 0 bases, there was a span of 17 bases. CDR3 length equals 16 residues. CDR3 in amino acids: CASSPGGDVSSYEQYF. Here the CDR3 DNA reads TGTGCCAGCAGCCCAGGAGGGGACGTGAGCTCCTACGAGCAGTACTTC.

J is TRBJ1-6 and V is TRBV21-1; TRBD1, the table's D call, lacks a check against the DNA. TRBV21-1 is marked as a pseudogene. This CDR3 is 15 amino acids long. The CDR3 region has the DNA TGTGCCAGCAGCAAAGGACAGGGTTATAATTCACCCCTCCACTTT. It is translated as CASSKGQGYNSPLHF.

This clone was recorded a few times. The V gene is TRBV7-9, the J gene TRBJ1-2, with D perhaps matching TRBD1 (6 bases). Between the trimmed V and J ends, which lost 3 bases and 8 bases, there was a span of 16 bases. CDR3 length: 14 amino acids. In germline, CDR1 is SEHNR, CDR2 FQNEAQ (reference sequence). Written as DNA, the CDR3 is TGTGCCAGCAGCTTGGGTAGCGGGGGCGGGGGCTACACCTTC. This sequence encodes CASSLGSGGGGYTF.

The rearrangement uses TRBV7-2 and TRBJ1-1; D is uncertain. V was trimmed by 0 bases and J by 5 bases, leaving 7 bases between them. Germline V lookup: CDR1 SGHTA, CDR2 FQGNSA. This CDR3 spans 13 amino acids. CDR3 nucleotides: TGTGCCAGCAGCTTAGCGGAGGGAACTGAAGCTTTCTTT. This encodes CASSLAEGTEAFF.

The CDR3 reads CASSFGRGRYEQFF. The CDR3 nucleotides are TGTGCCAGCAGTTTCGGCAGGGGGCGATATGAGCAGTTCTTC. The rearrangement joins TRBV27 to TRBJ2-1; TRBD1 matches at 8 bases. Looked up from germline, CDR1 is MNHEY and CDR2 is SMNVEV (reference sequence). The V segment lost 3 bases and the J segment 8 bases; nucleotides outside the gene matches: 6. The CDR3 totals 14 residues.

The chain is built from TRBV5-4 and TRBJ1-1; 8 bases are shared with TRBD1. V lost 0 bases and J lost 5; bases outside the gene matches: 6. The CDR3 extends over 15 amino acids. Germline CDR1 reads SGHNT; CDR2 reads YYREEE (reference sequence). For the CDR3, the DNA is TGTGCCAGCAGCTTGGTGGACAGGGATTCGACTGAAGCTTTCTTT. It specifies CASSLVDRDSTEAFF.

The gene calls are TRBV12-5 and TRBJ2-2; TRBD2 is a possible D gene (5 bases). CDR3 length: 14 amino acids. Germline loops: CDR1 LGHNT, CDR2 FRNRAP. Trimming shortened V by 4 bases and J by 8 bases, and 14 bases separated the two germline ends. The CDR3 sequence is CASGSMEAEGELFF. CDR3 DNA sequence: TGTGCTAGTGGTTCGATGGAGGCCGAAGGGGAGCTGTTTTTT.

The chain uses TRBV28 and TRBJ1-2; 7 bases are a match to TRBD1. V lost 4 bases and J lost 2; bases outside the gene matches: 1. This CDR3 region has 13 residues. Germline CDR1 MDHEN, CDR2 SYDVKM. The chain's CDR3 is CASSSTGNYGYTF. In DNA form, the CDR3 reads TGTGCCAGCAGTTCGACAGGGAACTATGGCTACACCTTC.

Only a few counts were recorded for this clone. J is TRBJ1-4 and V is TRBV11-2, with no clear D. Germline lookup yields CDR1 SGHAT and CDR2 FQNNGV. V was clipped by 1 base and J by 8 bases, with 17 bases between them. The CDR3 spans 16 residues. CDR3: CASSLAMGPSEEKLFF. The CDR3 region has the DNA TGTGCCAGCAGCTTAGCTATGGGCCCGAGTGAAGAAAAACTGTTTTTT. Filled out from reference TRBV11-2 and TRBJ1-4, the complete variable domain reads EAGVAQSPRYKIIEKRQSVAFWCNPISGHATLYWYQQILGQGPKLLIQFQNNGVVDDSQLPKDRFSAERLKGVDSTLKIQPAKLEDSAVYLCASSLAMGPSEEKLFFGSGTQLSVL.

Here the CDR3 reads CASSLGPDRDEQFF. CDR3 nucleotide sequence: TGCGCCAGCAGCCTTGGCCCCGATCGGGATGAGCAGTTCTTC. The chain has TRBV5-1 and TRBJ2-1; the D is unclear. Germline assignment: CDR1 SGHRS and CDR2 YFSETQ. The CDR3 extends over 14 amino acids. V was shortened by 4 bases and J by 8 bases, with 16 bases between the two germline ends.

As concerns this clone: Other DNA sequences in the same sample also yield this CDR3. V gene TRBV5-1 combines with J gene TRBJ2-3; TRBD1 matches at 7 bases. Germline V gene sequence: CDR1 SGHRS, CDR2 YFSETQ. This CDR3 has 14 residues. The junction had 4 bases not matched to a gene; V was cut back by 0 bases and J by 6 bases. The CDR3 region is CASSLEGATDTQYF. CDR3 coding DNA: TGCGCCAGCAGCTTGGAGGGGGCCACGGATACGCAGTATTTT. Based on the CDR3 plus reference TRBV5-1 and TRBJ2-3, the full variable domain is KAGVTQTPRYLIKTRGQQVTLSCSPISGHRSVSWYQQTPGQGLQFLFEYFSETQRNKGNFPGRFSGRQFSNSRSEMNVSTLELGDSALYLCASSLEGATDTQYFGPGTRLTVL.

The chain links TRBV5-1 to TRBJ1-1, with TRBD1 identical over 10 bases. This CDR3 spans 17 amino acids. The V and J ends lost 3 bases and 4 bases, in that order; junction bases with no gene match: 12. Per the germline V gene, CDR1 is SGHRS and CDR2 is YFSETQ. The CDR3 loop is CASSSTGGVLSGTEAFF. Written as DNA, the CDR3 is TGCGCCAGCAGCTCGACAGGGGGCGTCCTATCGGGCACTGAAGCTTTCTTT.

The chain is built from TRBV27 and TRBJ2-3, with 9 bases lining up with TRBD1. There are 15 residues in the CDR3. Germline V gene data show CDR1 as MNHEY and CDR2 as SMNVEV (reference sequence). The trim removed 3 bases at V and 2 bases at J, leaving 3 bases unmatched. The CDR3 sequence: CASSFWDRVTDTQYF. The CDR3, as DNA: TGTGCCAGCAGTTTTTGGGACAGGGTCACAGATACGCAGTATTTT.

This clone has only one observation. The V and J genes are TRBV2 and TRBJ2-5; 13 nucleotides line up with TRBD2. The V and J ends lost 7 bases and 5 bases, in that order; junction bases with no gene match: 10. The CDR3 covers 16 residues. Germline V gene sequence: CDR1 SNHLY, CDR2 FYNNEI. DNA for the CDR3: TGTGCCAGCACCAGGACTAGCGGGGGAAGCGGGGAGACCCAGTACTTC. Translating gives CASTRTSGGSGETQYF.

This chain connects TRBV10-2 to TRBJ2-5, with D possibly being TRBD2 (6 bases). The J call may not be correct, given that the DNA end is closer to TRBJ2-7. The CDR3 has 12 amino acids. CDR1 is WSHSY and CDR2 is SAAADI in the germline V gene. The CDR3 is CASSSDSYEQYF. In DNA form, the CDR3 reads TGCGCCAGTTCTAGCGACTCCTACGAGCAGTACTTC.

This rearrangement joins TRBV9 to TRBJ1-5, with 9 bases identical to TRBD1. This CDR3 is 16 amino acids long. From germline, CDR1 is SGDLS and CDR2 YYNGEE. The junction had 4 bases not matched to a gene; V was cut back by 0 bases and J by 3 bases. CDR3 amino acids: CASSVGDREHNQPQHF. The CDR3 DNA reads as TGTGCCAGCAGCGTAGGGGACAGGGAACACAATCAGCCCCAGCATTTT.

This rearrangement joins TRBV28 to TRBJ1-2; 7 nucleotides match TRBD1. Trimming cost V 6 bases and J 7 bases; bases outside gene matches: 8. This CDR3 contains 13 residues. Germline V gene sequence: CDR1 MDHEN, CDR2 SYDVKM. In nucleotides, the CDR3 is TGTGCCAGCAGCCTCAGGGGGTTCGGTGGCTACACCTTC. This sequence encodes CASSLRGFGGYTF.

This clone was picked up one time. V gene TRBV18 combines with J gene TRBJ2-6, with a possible D match to TRBD1 (6 bases). Germline CDR1 KGHSH, CDR2 LQKENI. Trimming took 1 base from V and 0 from J, leaving 7 bases between them. The CDR3 is 16 residues long. The CDR3 DNA sequence: TGTGCCAGCTCACCACAGGGGGACTCTGGGGCCAACGTCCTGACTTTC. It translates to CASSPQGDSGANVLTF.

This clone turned up a few times. CDR3 region: CASSPRGEAFF. DNA of the CDR3: TGTGCCAGCAGCCCCCGAGGGGAAGCTTTCTTT. The chain links TRBV7-9 to TRBJ1-1; D is ambiguous. The germline V and J ends were trimmed by 5 bases and 8 bases, with 9 bases remaining between them. The CDR3 has 11 residues. Looked up from germline, CDR1 is SEHNR and CDR2 is FQNEAQ (reference sequence). The full variable domain, its missing parts supplied by reference TRBV7-9 and TRBJ1-1, is DTGVSQNPRHKITKRGQNVTFRCDPISEHNRLYWYRQTLGQGPEFLTYFQNEAQLEKSRLLSDRFSAERPKGSFSTLEIQRTEQGDSAMYLCASSPRGEAFFGQGTRLTVV.

Concerning this clone itself: Other nucleotide sequences from this sample produce the same CDR3. The V and J genes are TRBV18 and TRBJ1-4; 9 bases are shared with TRBD1. Germline CDR1 and CDR2: KGHSH and LQKENI. The trim removed 4 bases at V and 8 bases at J, leaving 5 bases unmatched. This CDR3 has 14 amino acids. CDR3 sequence reads: CASSLGQGEEKLFF. CDR3 nucleotide sequence: TGTGCCAGCTCACTGGGACAGGGTGAAGAAAAACTGTTTTTT.